One and the same sample provided the 20 T cell receptor beta chains below, sequenced in a study of T cell responses to AZD1222 COVID-19 vaccine. TCRdb's copy holds only in-frame clones and misses some; the assay was immunoSEQ multiplex PCR. The table records 100,000 to 150,000 clones, approximately 88% of them present only once. This specimen was peripheral blood, taken on day 0 of AZD1222 vaccination. The origin of the receptors is an adult in good health.

The chain recombines TRBV18 with TRBJ2-3; D is unresolved. The V end lost 5 bases, the J end lost 3 bases, and 9 bases lay between the germline ends. This CDR3 is 13 amino acids long. CDR1 is KGHSH and CDR2 is LQKENI in the germline V gene. CDR3 sequence: CASSSRRTDTQYF. The CDR3 coding sequence is TGTGCCAGCTCATCCAGACGTACAGATACGCAGTATTTT.

There are a few counts of this clone. The rearrangement links TRBV3-1 (or the pseudogene TRBV3-2) to TRBJ1-2; the D is unclear. This CDR3 has 13 amino acids. From germline, CDR1 is LGHDT and CDR2 YNNKEL (reference sequence). V was clipped by 0 bases and J by 4 bases, with 6 bases between them. CDR3 amino acids: CASSQEQLYGYTF. In nucleotides, the CDR3 is TGTGCCAGCAGCCAAGAACAGCTCTATGGCTACACCTTC.

The CDR3 region has the DNA TGTGCCAGCTCACCTGAGGGGTGGGGTAATTCACCCCTCCACTTT. It translates to CASSPEGWGNSPLHF. V and J are TRBV18 and TRBJ1-6, with TRBD1 as a possible D gene (5 bases). CDR3 length equals 15 residues. The germline V gene has CDR1 KGHSH and CDR2 LQKENI. V was pared by 3 bases and J by 6 bases, with 12 bases between.

This chain joins TRBV24-1 and TRBJ2-2, with D possibly TRBD2 on 6 matching bases. From germline, CDR1 is KGHDR and CDR2 SFDVKD. Trimming took off 3 bases at V and 1 base at J, with 20 bases between the two ends. The CDR3 contains 19 residues. CDR3 nucleotides: TGTGCCACCAGTGATGCTGGGACGGCCGGGACTTGGAACACCGGGGAGCTGTTTTTT. This translates into CATSDAGTAGTWNTGELFF.

This chain connects TRBV3-1 (or the pseudogene TRBV3-2) to TRBJ2-7, with 7 bases that match TRBD2. The CDR3 spans 14 residues. Germline V gene data show CDR1 as LGHDT and CDR2 as YNNKEL (reference sequence). V dropped 4 bases and J dropped 3; count of bases not matched to a gene: 6. DNA for the CDR3: TGTGCCAGCAGCCTGCTAGCGGCGAGCTACGAGCAGTACTTC. Translation gives CASSLLAASYEQYF.

V usage is TRBV27 and J usage is TRBJ1-5; no firm D call. Germline V gene data show CDR1 as MNHEY and CDR2 as SMNVEV (reference sequence). The CDR3 spans 12 residues. The V end was cut by 7 bases, the J end by 6 bases, with 10 bases between. CDR3 bases: TGTGCCAGCACCACCCTGGGTCAGCCCCAGCATTTT. Amino acid sequence: CASTTLGQPQHF.

The chain uses TRBV10-3 and TRBJ2-4, with 9 bases fitting TRBD1. V shed 3 bases and J 0 bases; nucleotides not matched to a gene: 6. The CDR3 runs to 17 residues. CDR1 and CDR2 (germline): ENHRY, SYGVKD. CDR3: CAISDGTGTLAKNIQYF. The CDR3 coding sequence is TGTGCCATCAGTGATGGGACAGGGACCCTAGCCAAAAACATTCAGTACTTC.

This clone appeared once. The CDR3 reads CASSSNRGTYNEQFF. CDR3 coding DNA: TGTGCCAGCAGCTCTAACAGGGGTACCTACAATGAGCAGTTCTTC. The chain recombines TRBV25-1 with TRBJ2-1; 7 nucleotides line up with TRBD1. Looked up from germline, CDR1 is MGHDK and CDR2 is SYGVNS. The CDR3 has 15 amino acids. V lost 6 bases to trimming and J lost 2 bases; unmatched junction nucleotides: 7.

This chain connects TRBV12-3 or TRBV12-4 to TRBJ1-1; 8 nucleotides agree with TRBD1. V shed 5 bases and J 4 bases; nucleotides not matched to a gene: 3. The CDR3 has 13 amino acids. This CDR3 is CASSITGGTEAFF. CDR3 coding DNA: TGTGCCAGCAGTATTACAGGGGGCACTGAAGCTTTCTTT.

This rearrangement joins TRBV2 to TRBJ1-5; weak D call: TRBD1 (6 bases). The CDR3 has 14 residues. V gave up 4 bases and J gave up 6 bases, with 13 bases separating them. Looked up from germline, CDR1 is SNHLY and CDR2 is FYNNEI. This chain's CDR3 is CASSARGQGQPQHF. The DNA for the CDR3 is TGTGCCAGCAGTGCCCGGGGGCAGGGTCAGCCCCAGCATTTT.

This clone was seen a single time. The chain recombines TRBV7-8 with TRBJ2-3; D might be TRBD2 (6 bases). Looked up from germline, CDR1 is SGHVS and CDR2 is FQNEAQ. V shed 5 bases and J shed 6 bases, with 9 bases lying between them. CDR3 size: 12 residues. The CDR3 DNA is TGTGCCAGCAGCCCTCGGGGGGATACGCAGTATTTT. Protein product: CASSPRGDTQYF.

The genes are TRBV30 and TRBJ1-4; 7 bases fit TRBD1. The CDR3 has 14 amino acids. CDR1 is GTSNPN and CDR2 is SVGIG in the germline V gene (reference sequence). The ends lost 1 base at V and 8 bases at J; junction bases unmatched: 7. Written as DNA, the CDR3 is TGTGCCTGGAGTGAAACAGGGGTCGGAGAAAAACTGTTTTTT. Amino acids: CAWSETGVGEKLFF.

The V and J genes are TRBV4-3 and TRBJ2-7; the match to TRBD2 covers 8 bases. V trimming: 3 bases; J trimming: 3 bases; junction bases outside the gene matches: 4. The CDR3 length is 14 residues. The germline V gene encodes CDR1 LGHNA and CDR2 YSLEER. The CDR3 region is CASSQRRGGYEQYF. The CDR3, as DNA: TGCGCCAGCAGCCAGCGCCGGGGGGGCTACGAGCAGTACTTC.

The chain joins TRBV6-4 to TRBJ2-3; D may be TRBD1 or TRBD2 (7 bases each). This CDR3 comprises 16 residues. V lost 0 bases to trimming and J lost 3 bases, with 13 bases between them. Germline loops: CDR1 MRHNA, CDR2 SNTAGT. The CDR3 region has the DNA TGTGCCAGCAGTGACTCGAGTCAGGGGGGGACAGATACGCAGTATTTT. This encodes CASSDSSQGGTDTQYF.

The chain couples TRBV27 to TRBJ2-2; the D gene is possibly TRBD2 (7 bases). Germline V CDR1 and CDR2: MNHEY, SMNVEV (reference sequence). The CDR3 runs to 19 residues. V was trimmed by 5 bases and J by 4 bases, leaving 26 bases between them. The CDR3 loop reads CASSLSGYGGGYVTGELFF. As DNA, the CDR3 is TGTGCCAGCAGTCTCTCGGGTTATGGCGGGGGCTACGTCACCGGGGAGCTGTTTTTT.

This clone was observed a single time. The chain joins TRBV9 to TRBJ2-1; 7 bases agree with TRBD2. In germline, CDR1 is SGDLS, CDR2 YYNGEE. The CDR3 sequence is 17 residues long. V gave up 0 bases and J gave up 4 bases; unmatched junction bases: 10. The CDR3 coding sequence is TGTGCCAGCAGCGTAGGGGCCAACAGCGGGGTTTACAATGAGCAGTTCTTC. Protein sequence: CASSVGANSGVYNEQFF.

This sequence joins TRBV4-2 and TRBJ2-3, with 10 bases aligning to TRBD2. Germline V gene lookup returns CDR1 LGHNA and CDR2 YNFKEQ. The J segment lost 3 bases and the V segment lost 3 bases, leaving 3 bases of the junction unmatched. The CDR3 runs 15 residues. CDR3 loop: CASSQASGGTDTQYF. The DNA for the CDR3 is TGTGCCAGCAGCCAGGCTAGCGGGGGAACAGATACGCAGTATTTT.

The rearrangement links TRBV5-8 to TRBJ2-2; D gene unclear. Germline CDR1 is SGHTS and CDR2 is YDEGEE. V lost 6 bases to trimming and J lost 4 bases, with 10 bases between them. The CDR3 runs 13 residues. The CDR3 protein is CASTSWATGELFF. In DNA, the CDR3 is TGTGCCAGCACCTCCTGGGCCACCGGGGAGCTGTTTTTT.

The chain combines TRBV29-1 with TRBJ2-7; the match to TRBD1 covers 9 bases. Trimming took 1 base from V and 4 from J; bases not matched to a gene: 5. Germline assignment: CDR1 SQVTM and CDR2 ANQGSEA. The CDR3 totals 14 residues. The CDR3 coding sequence is TGCAGCGTTGAAGCCGGGACAGGGAAGTACGAGCAGTACTTC. Its protein product is CSVEAGTGKYEQYF.

V and J are TRBV5-1 and TRBJ1-2; possible D gene TRBD1, 6 bases. V dropped 0 bases and J dropped 4 bases, with 13 bases sitting between them. Germline-derived CDR1 and CDR2 are SGHRS and YFSETQ. There are 15 residues in the CDR3. The CDR3, as DNA: TGCGCCAGCAGCTTGGCGGGGGGCCCATCCTATGGCTACACCTTC. It translates to CASSLAGGPSYGYTF.